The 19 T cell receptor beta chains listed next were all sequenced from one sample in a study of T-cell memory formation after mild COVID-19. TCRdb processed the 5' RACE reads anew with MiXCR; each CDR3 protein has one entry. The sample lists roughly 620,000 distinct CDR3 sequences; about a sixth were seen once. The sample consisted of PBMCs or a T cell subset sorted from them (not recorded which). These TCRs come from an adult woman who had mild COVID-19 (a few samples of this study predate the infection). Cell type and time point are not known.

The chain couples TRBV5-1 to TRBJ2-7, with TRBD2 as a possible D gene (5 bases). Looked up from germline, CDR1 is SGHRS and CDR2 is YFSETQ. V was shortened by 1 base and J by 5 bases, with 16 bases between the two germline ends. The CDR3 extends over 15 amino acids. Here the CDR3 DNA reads TGCGCCAGCAGCTTGACACTCCCCGGAGGAAACGAGCAGTACTTC. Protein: CASSLTLPGGNEQYF.

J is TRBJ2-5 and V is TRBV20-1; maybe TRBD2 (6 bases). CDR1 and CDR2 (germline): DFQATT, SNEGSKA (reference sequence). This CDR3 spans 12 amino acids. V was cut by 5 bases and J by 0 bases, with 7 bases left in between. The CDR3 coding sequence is TGCAGTGCTCCGGGGGACCAAGAGACCCAGTACTTC. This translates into CSAPGDQETQYF.

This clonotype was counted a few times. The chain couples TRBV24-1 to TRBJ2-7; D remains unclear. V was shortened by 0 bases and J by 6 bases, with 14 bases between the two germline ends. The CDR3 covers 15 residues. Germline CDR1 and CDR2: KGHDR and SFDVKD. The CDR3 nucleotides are TGTGCCACCAGTGATTTGAGTGGGTTTGACGCCGAGCAGTACTTC. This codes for CATSDLSGFDAEQYF.

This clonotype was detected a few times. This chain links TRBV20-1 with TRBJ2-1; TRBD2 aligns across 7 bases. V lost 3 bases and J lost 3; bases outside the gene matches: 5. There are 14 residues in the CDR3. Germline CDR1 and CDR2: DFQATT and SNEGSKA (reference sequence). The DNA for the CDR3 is TGCAGTGCTAGTATCCAGCGGGGCTACAATGAGCAGTTCTTC. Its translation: CSASIQRGYNEQFF.

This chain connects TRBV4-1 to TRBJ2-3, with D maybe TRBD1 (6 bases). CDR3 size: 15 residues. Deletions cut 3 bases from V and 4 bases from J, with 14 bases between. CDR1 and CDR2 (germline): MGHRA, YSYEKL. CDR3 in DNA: TGCGCCAGCAGCCAGTACCGGGCAGGGGCAGATACGCAGTATTTT. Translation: CASSQYRAGADTQYF.

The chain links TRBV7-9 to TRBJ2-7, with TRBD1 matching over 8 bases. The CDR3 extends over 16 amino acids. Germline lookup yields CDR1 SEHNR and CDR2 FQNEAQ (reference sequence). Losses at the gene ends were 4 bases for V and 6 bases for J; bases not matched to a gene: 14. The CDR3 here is CASSSSSGGGFGEQYF. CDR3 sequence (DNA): TGTGCCAGCAGCTCTTCGTCAGGGGGCGGATTTGGCGAGCAGTACTTC.

CDR3 in amino acids: CASSLGSSGLAVYEQYF. DNA of the CDR3: TGTGCCAGCAGCTTAGGATCTTCGGGACTAGCGGTATACGAGCAGTACTTC. The rearrangement links TRBV7-2 to TRBJ2-7; 11 bases are shared with TRBD2. V gave up 1 base and J gave up 4 bases; unmatched junction bases: 9. The CDR3 spans 17 residues. Germline loops: CDR1 SGHTA, CDR2 FQGNSA.

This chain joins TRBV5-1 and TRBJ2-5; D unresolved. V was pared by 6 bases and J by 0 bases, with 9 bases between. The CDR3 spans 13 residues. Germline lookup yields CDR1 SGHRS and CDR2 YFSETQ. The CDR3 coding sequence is TGCGCCAGCACCCCGGCCTACCAAGAGACCCAGTACTTC. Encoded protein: CASTPAYQETQYF.

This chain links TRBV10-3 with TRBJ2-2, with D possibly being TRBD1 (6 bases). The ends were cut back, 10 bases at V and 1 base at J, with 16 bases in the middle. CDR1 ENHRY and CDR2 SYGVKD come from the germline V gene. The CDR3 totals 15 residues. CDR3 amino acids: CATESDRKNTGELFF. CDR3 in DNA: TGTGCCACCGAATCCGACAGGAAGAACACCGGGGAGCTGTTTTTT.

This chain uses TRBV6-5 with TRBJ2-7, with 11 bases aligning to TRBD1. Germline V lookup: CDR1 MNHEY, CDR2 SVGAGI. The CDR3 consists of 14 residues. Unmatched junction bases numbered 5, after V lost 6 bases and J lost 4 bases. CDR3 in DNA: TGTGCCAGCAGGAAGGACAGGGGGCAATACGAGCAGTACTTC. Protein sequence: CASRKDRGQYEQYF.

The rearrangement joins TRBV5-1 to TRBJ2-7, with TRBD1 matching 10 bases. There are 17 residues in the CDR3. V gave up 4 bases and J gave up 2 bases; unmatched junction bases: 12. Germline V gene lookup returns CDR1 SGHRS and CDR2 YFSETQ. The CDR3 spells CASSLRRDRGLTYEQYF. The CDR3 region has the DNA TGCGCCAGCAGCCTTCGCCGGGACAGGGGCCTGACCTACGAGCAGTACTTC.

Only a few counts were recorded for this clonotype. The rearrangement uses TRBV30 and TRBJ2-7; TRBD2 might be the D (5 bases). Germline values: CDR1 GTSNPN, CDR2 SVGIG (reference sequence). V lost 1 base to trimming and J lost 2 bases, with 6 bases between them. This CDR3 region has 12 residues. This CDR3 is CAWSGGTYEQYF. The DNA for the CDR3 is TGTGCCTGGAGTGGAGGGACCTACGAGCAGTACTTC.

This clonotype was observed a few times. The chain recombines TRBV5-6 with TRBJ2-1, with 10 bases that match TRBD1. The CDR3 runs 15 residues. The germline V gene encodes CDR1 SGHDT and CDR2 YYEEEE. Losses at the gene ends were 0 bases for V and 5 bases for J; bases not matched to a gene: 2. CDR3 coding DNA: TGTGCCAGCAGCTTGGGACAGGGGGCAAACAATGAGCAGTTCTTC. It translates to CASSLGQGANNEQFF.

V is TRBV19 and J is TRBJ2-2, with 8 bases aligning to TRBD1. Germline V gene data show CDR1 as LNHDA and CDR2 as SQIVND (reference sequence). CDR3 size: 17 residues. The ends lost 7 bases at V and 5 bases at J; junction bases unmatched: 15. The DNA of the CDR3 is TGTGCCAGTATTTCTCACTACGGACAGGGAAGGACCGGGGAGCTGTTTTTT. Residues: CASISHYGQGRTGELFF.

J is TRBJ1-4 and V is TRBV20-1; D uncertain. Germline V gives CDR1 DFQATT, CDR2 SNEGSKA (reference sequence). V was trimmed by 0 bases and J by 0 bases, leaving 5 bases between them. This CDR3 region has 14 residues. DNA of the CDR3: TGCAGTGCTAGAGATGGAGCAACTAATGAAAAACTGTTTTTT. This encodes CSARDGATNEKLFF.

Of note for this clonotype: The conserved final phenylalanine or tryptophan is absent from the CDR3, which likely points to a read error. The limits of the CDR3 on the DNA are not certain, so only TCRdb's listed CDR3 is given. The CDR3 sequence: CASSFHIV. The chain carries TRBV5-1 and TRBJ2-3. Germline assignment: CDR1 SGHRS and CDR2 YFSETQ. Both ends counted, the CDR3 spans 8 residues.

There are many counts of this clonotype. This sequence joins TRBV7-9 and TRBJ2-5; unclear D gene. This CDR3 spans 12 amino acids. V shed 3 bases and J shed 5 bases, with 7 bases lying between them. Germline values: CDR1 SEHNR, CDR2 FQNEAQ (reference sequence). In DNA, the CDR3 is TGTGCCAGCAGCTTCGGTCCGGAGACCCAGTACTTC. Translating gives CASSFGPETQYF.

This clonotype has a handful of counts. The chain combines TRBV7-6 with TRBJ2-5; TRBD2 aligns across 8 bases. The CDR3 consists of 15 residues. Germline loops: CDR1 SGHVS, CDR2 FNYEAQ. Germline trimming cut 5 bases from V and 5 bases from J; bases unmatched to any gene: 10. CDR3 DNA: TGTGCCAGCAGCCTCAGCCGGGGGGGCTGGGAGACCCAGTACTTC. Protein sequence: CASSLSRGGWETQYF.

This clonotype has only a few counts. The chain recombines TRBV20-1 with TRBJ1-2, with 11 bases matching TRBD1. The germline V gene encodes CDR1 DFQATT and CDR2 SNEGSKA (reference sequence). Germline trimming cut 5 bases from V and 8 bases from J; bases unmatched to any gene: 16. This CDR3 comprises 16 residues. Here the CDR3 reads CSAPLRTGGLRGGYTF. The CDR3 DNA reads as TGCAGTGCTCCACTAAGGACAGGGGGCCTCAGGGGCGGCTACACCTTC.